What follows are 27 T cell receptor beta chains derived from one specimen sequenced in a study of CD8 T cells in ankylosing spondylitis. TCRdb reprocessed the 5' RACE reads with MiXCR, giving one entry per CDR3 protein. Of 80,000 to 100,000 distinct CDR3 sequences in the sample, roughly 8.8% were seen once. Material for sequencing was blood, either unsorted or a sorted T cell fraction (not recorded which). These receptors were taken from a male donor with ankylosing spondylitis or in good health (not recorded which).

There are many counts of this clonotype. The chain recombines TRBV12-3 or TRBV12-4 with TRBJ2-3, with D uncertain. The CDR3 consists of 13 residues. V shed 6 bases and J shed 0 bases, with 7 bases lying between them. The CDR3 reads CASSPESTDTQYF. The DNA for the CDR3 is TGTGCCAGCAGCCCGGAGAGCACAGATACGCAGTATTTT.

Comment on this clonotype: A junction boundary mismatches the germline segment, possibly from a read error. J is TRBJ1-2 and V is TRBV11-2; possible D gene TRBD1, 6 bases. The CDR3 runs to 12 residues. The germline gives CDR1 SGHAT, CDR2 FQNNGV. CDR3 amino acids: CASRNQGYGCTF. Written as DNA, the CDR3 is TGTGCCAGCAGAAATCAGGGGTACGGCTGCACCTTC.

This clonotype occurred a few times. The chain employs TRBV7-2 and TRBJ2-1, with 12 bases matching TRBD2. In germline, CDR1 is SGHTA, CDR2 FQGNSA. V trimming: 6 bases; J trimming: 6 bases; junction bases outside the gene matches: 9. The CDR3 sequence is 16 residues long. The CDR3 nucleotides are TGTGCCAGCAGGTTCCGACTAGCGGGGGAACGCAATGAGCAGTTCTTC. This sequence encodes CASRFRLAGERNEQFF.

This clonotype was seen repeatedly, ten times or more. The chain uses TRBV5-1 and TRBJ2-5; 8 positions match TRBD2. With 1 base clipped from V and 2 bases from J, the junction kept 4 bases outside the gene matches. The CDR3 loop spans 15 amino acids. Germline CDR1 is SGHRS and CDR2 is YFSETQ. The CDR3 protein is CASSLWTGGQETQYF. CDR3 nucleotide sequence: TGCGCCAGCAGCTTGTGGACGGGGGGGCAAGAGACCCAGTACTTC.

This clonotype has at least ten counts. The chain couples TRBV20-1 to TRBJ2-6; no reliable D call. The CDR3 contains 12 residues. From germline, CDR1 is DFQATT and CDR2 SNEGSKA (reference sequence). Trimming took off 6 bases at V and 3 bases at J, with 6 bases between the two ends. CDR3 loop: CSAPIGANVLTF. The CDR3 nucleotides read TGCAGTGCCCCAATTGGGGCCAACGTCCTGACTTTC.

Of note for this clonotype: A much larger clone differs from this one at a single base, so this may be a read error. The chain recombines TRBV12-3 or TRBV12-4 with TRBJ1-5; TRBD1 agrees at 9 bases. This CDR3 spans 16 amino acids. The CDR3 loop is CASSLWTGDSNQPHHF. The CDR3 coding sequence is TGTGCCAGCAGTTTATGGACAGGGGATAGCAATCAGCCCCATCATTTT.

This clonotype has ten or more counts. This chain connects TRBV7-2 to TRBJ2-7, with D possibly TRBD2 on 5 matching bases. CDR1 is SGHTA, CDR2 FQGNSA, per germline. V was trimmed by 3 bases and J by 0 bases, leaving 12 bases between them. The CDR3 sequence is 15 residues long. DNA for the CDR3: TGTGCCAGCAGCTTTAGAGCTAGCTTCTCCTACGAGCAGTACTTC. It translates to CASSFRASFSYEQYF.

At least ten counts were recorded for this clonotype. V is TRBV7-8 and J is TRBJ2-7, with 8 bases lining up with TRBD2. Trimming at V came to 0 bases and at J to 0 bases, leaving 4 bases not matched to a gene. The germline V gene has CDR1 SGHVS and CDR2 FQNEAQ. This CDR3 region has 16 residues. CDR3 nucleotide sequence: TGTGCCAGCAGCTTAGCGGGAGCGGGGGACTCCTACGAGCAGTACTTC. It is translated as CASSLAGAGDSYEQYF. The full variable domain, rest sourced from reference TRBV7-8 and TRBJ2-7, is GAGVSQSPRYKVAKRGQDVALRCDPISGHVSLFWYQQALGQGPEFLTYFQNEAQLDKSGLPSDRFFAERPEGSVSTLKIQRTQQEDSAVYLCASSLAGAGDSYEQYFGPGTRLTVT.

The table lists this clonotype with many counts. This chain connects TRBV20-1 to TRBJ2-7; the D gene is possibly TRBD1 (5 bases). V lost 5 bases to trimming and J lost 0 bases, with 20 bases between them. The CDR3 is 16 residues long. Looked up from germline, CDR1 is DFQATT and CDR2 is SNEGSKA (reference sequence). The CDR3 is CSAWGESDLSSYEQYF. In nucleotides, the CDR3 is TGCAGTGCTTGGGGCGAGTCGGATCTCAGCTCCTACGAGCAGTACTTC.

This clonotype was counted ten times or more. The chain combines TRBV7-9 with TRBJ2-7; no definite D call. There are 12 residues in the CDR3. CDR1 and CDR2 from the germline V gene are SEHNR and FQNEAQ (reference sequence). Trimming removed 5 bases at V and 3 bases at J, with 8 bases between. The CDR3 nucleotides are TGTGCCAGCAGCCAGGACCACTACGAGCAGTACTTC. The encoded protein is CASSQDHYEQYF.

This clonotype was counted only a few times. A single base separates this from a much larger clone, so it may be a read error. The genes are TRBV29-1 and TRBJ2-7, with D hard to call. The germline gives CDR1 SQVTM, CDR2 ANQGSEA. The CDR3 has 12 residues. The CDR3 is CSVERGNYGQYF. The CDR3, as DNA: TGCAGCGTAGAGCGTGGAAACTACGGGCAGTACTTC.

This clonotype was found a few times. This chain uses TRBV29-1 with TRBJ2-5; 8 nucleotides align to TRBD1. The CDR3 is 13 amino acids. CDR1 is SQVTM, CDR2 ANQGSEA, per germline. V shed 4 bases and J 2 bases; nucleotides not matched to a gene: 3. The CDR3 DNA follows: TGCAGCGTTGGGGACAGGCCTCAAGAGACCCAGTACTTC. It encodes CSVGDRPQETQYF.

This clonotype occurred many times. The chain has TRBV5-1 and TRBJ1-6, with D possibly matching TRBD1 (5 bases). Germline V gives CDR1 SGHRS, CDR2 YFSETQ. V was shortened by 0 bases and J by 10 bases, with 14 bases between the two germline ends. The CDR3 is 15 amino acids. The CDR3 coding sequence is TGCGCCAGCAGCTTGGAGGCAGGGTCGGAGTCACCCCTCCACTTT. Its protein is CASSLEAGSESPLHF.

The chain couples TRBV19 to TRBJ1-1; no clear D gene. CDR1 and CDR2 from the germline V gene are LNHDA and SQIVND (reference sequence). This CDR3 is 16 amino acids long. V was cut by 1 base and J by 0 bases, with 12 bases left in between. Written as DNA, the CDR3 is TGTGCCAGTAGTATAGGCGGTAGCAACATGAACACTGAAGCTTTCTTT. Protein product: CASSIGGSNMNTEAFF.

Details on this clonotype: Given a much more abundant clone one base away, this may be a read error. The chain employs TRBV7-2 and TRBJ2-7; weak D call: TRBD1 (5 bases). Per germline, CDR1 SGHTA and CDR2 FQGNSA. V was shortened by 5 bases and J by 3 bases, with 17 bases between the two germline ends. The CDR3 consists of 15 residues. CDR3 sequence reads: CASSPSATVFYEQYF. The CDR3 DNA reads TGTGCCAGCAGCCCATCCGCGACAGTTTTCTACGAGCAGTACTTC.

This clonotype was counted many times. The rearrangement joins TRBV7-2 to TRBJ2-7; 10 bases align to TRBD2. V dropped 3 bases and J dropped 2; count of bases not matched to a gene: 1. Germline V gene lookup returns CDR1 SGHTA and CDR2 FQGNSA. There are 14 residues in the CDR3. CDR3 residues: CASSFGLAAYEQYF. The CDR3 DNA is TGTGCCAGCAGCTTTGGACTAGCGGCCTACGAGCAGTACTTC.

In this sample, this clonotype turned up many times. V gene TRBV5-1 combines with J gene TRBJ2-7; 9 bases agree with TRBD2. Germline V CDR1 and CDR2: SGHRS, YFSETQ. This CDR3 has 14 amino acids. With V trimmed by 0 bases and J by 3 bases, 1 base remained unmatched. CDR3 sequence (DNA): TGCGCCAGCAGCTTGGTTAGCGGGAGCTACGAGCAGTACTTC. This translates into CASSLVSGSYEQYF.

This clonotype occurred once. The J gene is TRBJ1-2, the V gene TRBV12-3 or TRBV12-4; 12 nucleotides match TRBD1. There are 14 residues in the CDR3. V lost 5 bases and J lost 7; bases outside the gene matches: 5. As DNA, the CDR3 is TGTGCCAGCAGTCCCGGGACAGGGGGCGGTGGCTACACCTTC. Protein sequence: CASSPGTGGGGYTF.

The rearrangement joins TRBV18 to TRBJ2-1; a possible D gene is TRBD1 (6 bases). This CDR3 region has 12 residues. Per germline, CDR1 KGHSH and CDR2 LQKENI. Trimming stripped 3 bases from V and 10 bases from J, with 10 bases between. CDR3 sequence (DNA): TGTGCCAGCTCACCCGAGGGACAAGAGCAGTTCTTC. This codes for CASSPEGQEQFF.

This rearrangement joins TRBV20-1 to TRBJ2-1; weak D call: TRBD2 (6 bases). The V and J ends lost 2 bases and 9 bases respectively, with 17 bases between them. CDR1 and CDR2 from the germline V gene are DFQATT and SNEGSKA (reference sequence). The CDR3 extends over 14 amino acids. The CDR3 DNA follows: TGCAGTGCTAGAAGGGTCGGTGCGGGGCCTGAGCAGTTCTTC. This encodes CSARRVGAGPEQFF.

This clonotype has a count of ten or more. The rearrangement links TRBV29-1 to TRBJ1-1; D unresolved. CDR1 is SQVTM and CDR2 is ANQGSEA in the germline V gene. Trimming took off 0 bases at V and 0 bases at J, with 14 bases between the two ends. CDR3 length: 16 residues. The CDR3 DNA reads TGCAGCGTTGAAGATTGGGCAGCATCCATGAACACTGAAGCTTTCTTT. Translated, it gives CSVEDWAASMNTEAFF.

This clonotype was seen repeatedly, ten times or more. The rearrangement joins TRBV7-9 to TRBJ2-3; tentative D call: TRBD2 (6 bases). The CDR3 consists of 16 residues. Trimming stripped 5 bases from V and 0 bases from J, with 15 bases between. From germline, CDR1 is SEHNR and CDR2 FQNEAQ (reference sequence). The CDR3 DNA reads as TGTGCCAGCAGCCCCAGGGACTCTCGCAGCACAGATACGCAGTATTTT. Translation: CASSPRDSRSTDTQYF.

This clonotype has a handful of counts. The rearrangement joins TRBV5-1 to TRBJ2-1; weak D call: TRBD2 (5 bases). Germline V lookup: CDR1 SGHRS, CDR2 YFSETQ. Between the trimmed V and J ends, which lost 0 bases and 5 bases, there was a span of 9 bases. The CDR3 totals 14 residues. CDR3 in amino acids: CASSLVGSHNEQFF. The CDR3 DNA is TGCGCCAGCAGCTTGGTGGGGAGCCACAATGAGCAGTTCTTC.

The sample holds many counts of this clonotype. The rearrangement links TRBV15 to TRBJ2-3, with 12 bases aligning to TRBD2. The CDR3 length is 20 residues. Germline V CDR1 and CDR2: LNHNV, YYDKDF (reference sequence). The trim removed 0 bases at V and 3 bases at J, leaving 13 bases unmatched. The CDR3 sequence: CATSRDWSSGGASLTDTQYF. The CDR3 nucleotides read TGTGCCACCAGCAGAGATTGGTCTAGCGGGGGGGCCAGCCTAACAGATACGCAGTATTTT.

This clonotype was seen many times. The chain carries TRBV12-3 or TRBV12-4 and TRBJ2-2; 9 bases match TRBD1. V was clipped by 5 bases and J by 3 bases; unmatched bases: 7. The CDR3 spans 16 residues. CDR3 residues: CASSPQGASDTGELFF. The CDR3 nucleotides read TGTGCCAGCAGTCCACAGGGGGCGTCGGACACCGGGGAGCTGTTTTTT.

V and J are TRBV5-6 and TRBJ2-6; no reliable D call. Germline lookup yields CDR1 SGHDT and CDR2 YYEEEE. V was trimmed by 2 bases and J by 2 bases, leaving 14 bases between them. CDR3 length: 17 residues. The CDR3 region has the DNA TGTGCCAGCAGCTTTCCGTCCCCCACGGCTGGGGCCAACGTCCTGACTTTC. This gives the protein CASSFPSPTAGANVLTF.

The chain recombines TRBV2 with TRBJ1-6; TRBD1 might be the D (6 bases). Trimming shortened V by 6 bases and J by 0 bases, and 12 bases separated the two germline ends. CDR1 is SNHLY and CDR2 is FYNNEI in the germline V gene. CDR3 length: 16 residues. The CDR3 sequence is CASRGGRSSYNSPLHF. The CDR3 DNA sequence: TGTGCCAGCAGAGGGGGTCGGAGCTCCTATAATTCACCCCTCCACTTT.